This TCR beta chain was profiled in a study of CD8+CD57+ T cells in acquired aplastic anemia. Genomic DNA constituted the template upon which TCR beta VDJ and CDR3 profiling was performed. Using its own MiXCR run on the reads, TCRdb lists one record per CDR3 protein. The sample records 270,000 or so distinct CDR3 sequences, 82% being singletons. Details on this clonotype: At one end, the junction sequence differs from germline, possibly due to a read error.

Those patients picked for sequencing had displayed CD8+CD57+ cell expansion on flow cytometry. CDR1 and CDR2 from the germline V gene are LNHDA and SQIVND (reference sequence). This CDR3 contains 15 residues. The sequencing sample was made of sorted CD4+, CD8+, or CD8+CD57+ T cells (not recorded which) from PBMCs. This TCR derives from a human donor with aplastic anemia. J is TRBJ2-3 and V is TRBV19, with TRBD2 identical over 7 bases. The DNA end is a closer match to TRBJ2-1, so the J assignment may be wrong. CDR3 nucleotides: TGTGCCAGCAGTGTCCTAGCGGAAAGTTACAATGCGCAGTTCTTC. As protein: CASSVLAESYNAQFF.